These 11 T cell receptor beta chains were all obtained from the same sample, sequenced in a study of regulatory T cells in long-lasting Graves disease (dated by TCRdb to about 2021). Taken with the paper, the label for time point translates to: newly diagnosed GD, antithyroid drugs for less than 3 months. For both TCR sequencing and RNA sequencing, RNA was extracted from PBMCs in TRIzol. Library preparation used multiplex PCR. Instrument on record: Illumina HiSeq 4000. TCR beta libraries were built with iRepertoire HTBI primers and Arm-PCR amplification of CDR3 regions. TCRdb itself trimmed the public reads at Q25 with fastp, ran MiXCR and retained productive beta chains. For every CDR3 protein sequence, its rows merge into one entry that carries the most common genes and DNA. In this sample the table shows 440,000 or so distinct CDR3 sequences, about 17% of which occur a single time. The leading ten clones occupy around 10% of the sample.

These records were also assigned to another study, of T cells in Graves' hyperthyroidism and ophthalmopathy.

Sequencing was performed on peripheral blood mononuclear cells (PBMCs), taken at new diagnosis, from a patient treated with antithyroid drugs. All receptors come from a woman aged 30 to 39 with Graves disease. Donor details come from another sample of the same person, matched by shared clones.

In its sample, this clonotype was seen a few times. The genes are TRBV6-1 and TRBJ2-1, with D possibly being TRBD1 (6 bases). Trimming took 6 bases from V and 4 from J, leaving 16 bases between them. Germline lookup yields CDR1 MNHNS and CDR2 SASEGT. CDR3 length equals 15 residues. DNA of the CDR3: TGTGCCAGCAGAAACACCAGGGGTTATTACAATGAGCAGTTCTTC. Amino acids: CASRNTRGYYNEQFF.

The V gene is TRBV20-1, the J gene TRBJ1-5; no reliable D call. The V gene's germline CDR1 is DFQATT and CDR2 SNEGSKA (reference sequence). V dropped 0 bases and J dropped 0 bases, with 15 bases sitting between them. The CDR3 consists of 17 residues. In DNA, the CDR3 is TGCAGTGCTAGAGAGGGCTCCGTCACCTTTAGCAATCAGCCCCAGCATTTT. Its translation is CSAREGSVTFSNQPQHF.

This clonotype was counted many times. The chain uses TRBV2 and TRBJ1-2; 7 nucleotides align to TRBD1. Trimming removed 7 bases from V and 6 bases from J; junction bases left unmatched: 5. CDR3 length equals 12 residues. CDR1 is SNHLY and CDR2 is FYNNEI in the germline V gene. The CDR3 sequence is CASTGTGDGYTF. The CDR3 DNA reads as TGTGCCAGCACAGGCACAGGGGATGGCTACACCTTC.

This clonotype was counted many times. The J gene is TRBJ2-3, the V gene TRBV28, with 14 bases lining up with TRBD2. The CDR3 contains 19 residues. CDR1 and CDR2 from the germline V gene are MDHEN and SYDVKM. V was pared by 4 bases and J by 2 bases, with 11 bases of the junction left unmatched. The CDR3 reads CASSSSYGTSGRNTDTQYF. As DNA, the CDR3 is TGTGCCAGCAGTTCCTCTTATGGGACTAGCGGGAGAAACACAGATACGCAGTATTTT.

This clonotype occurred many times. CDR3 sequence reads: CSVRQGNTEAFF. The DNA for the CDR3 is TGCAGCGTTCGACAGGGGAACACTGAAGCTTTCTTT. The V and J genes are TRBV29-1 and TRBJ1-1; TRBD1 matches at 7 bases. The CDR3 totals 12 residues. Germline trimming cut 5 bases from V and 1 base from J; bases unmatched to any gene: 1. Germline V CDR1 and CDR2: SQVTM, ANQGSEA.

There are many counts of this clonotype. CDR3 in amino acids: CASSATGGHYNEQFF. CDR3 in DNA: TGTGCCAGCAGCGCCACAGGGGGCCACTACAATGAGCAGTTCTTC. The V gene is TRBV7-2, the J gene TRBJ2-1; 9 bases are shared with TRBD1. Germline trimming cut 5 bases from V and 3 bases from J; bases unmatched to any gene: 5. The germline CDR1 and CDR2 sequences are SGHTA and FQGNSA. This CDR3 contains 15 residues.

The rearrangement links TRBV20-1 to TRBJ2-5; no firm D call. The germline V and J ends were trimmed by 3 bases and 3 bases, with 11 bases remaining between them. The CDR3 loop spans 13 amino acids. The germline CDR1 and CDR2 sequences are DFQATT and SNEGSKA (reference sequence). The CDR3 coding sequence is TGCAGTGCTAGTTCGGGCGGAGAAGAGACCCAGTACTTC. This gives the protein CSASSGGEETQYF.

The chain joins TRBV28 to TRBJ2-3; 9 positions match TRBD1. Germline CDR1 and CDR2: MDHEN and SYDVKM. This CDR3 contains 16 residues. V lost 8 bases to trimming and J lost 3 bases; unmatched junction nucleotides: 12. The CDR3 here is CASGVLTGGWTDTQYF. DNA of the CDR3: TGTGCCAGCGGAGTGCTTACAGGGGGCTGGACAGATACGCAGTATTTT.

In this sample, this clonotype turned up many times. The CDR3 nucleotides are TGTGCCAGCAGTTTCCCTTATATCGGGACTCATGGCTACGAGCAGTACTTC. Its translation: CASSFPYIGTHGYEQYF. The genes are TRBV28 and TRBJ2-7; D perhaps matches TRBD2 (6 bases). Germline-derived CDR1 and CDR2 are MDHEN and SYDVKM. This CDR3 is 17 amino acids long. The V and J ends lost 3 bases and 3 bases respectively, with 21 bases between them.

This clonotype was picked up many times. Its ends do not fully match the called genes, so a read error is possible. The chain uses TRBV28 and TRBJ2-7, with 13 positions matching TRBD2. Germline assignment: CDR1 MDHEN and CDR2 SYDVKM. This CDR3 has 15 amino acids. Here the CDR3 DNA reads TGCGCCAGCACCCTAGGGACTAGCGGGAACTACGAGCAGTACTTC. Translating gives CASTLGTSGNYEQYF.

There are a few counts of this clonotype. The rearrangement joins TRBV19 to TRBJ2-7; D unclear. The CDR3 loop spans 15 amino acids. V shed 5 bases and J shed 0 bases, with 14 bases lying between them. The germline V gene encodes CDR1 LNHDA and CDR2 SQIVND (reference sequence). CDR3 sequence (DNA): TGTGCCAGTAGTCTTAAAAGGTCCTCCTCCTACGAGCAGTACTTC. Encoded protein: CASSLKRSSSYEQYF.